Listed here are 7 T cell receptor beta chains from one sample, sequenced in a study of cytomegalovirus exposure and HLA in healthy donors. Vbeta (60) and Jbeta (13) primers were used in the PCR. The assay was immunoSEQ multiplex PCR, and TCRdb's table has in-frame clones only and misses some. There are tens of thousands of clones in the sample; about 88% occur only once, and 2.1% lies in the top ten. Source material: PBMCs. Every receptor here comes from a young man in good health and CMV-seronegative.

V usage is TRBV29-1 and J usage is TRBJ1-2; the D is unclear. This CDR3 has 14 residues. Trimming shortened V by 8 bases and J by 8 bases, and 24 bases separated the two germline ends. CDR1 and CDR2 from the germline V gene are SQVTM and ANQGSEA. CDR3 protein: CSSLAGTWSKGYTF. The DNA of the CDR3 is TGCAGCTCCCTAGCCGGTACCTGGTCGAAAGGCTACACCTTC.

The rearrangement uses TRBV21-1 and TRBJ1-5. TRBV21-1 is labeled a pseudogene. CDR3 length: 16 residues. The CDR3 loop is CASTLKKGDSNQPQHF. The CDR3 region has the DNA TGTGCCAGCACCCTCAAAAAAGGAGATAGCAATCAGCCCCAGCATTTT.

CDR3 sequence: CASSNPGQNSPLHF. The CDR3 coding sequence is TGTGCCAGCAGCAACCCGGGACAGAATTCACCCCTCCACTTT. The chain carries TRBV28 and TRBJ1-6; 7 bases map to TRBD1. Germline V CDR1 and CDR2: MDHEN, SYDVKM. J lost 7 bases, V lost 6 bases, and 6 bases had no gene match. This CDR3 is 14 amino acids long.

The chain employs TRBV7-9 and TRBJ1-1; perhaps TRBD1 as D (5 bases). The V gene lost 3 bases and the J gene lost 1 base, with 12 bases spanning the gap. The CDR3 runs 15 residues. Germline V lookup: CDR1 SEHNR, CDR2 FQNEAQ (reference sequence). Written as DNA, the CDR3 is TGTGCCAGCAGCTTGGGGGGGGTGACGAACACTGAAGCTTTCTTT. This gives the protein CASSLGGVTNTEAFF.

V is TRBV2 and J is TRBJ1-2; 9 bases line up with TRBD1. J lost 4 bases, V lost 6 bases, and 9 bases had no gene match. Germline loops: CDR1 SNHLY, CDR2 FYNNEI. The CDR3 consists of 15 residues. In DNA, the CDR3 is TGTGCCAGCAGGGACAACAGGGGGCGCGCCTATGGCTACACCTTC. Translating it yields CASRDNRGRAYGYTF.

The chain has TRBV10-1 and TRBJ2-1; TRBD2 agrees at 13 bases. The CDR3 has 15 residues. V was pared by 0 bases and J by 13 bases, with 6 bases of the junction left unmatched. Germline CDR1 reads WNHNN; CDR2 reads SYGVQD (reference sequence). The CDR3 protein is CASSESSGTSGVQFF. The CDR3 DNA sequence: TGCGCCAGCAGTGAGTCGTCGGGGACTAGCGGGGTTCAGTTCTTC.

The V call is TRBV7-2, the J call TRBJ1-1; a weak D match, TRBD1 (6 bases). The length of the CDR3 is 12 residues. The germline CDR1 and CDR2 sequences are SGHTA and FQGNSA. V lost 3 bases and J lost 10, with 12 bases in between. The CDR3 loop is CASSFTGFPAFF. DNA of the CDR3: TGTGCCAGCAGCTTCACAGGGTTTCCAGCTTTCTTT.